This TCR beta chain was captured in a study of blood T cells in healthy people across ages. Looking at the study overall: Capture by template switching was about one barcoded beta molecule per two T cells.

A J-beta primer mix and a sample-barcoded 5' primer were used in a second PCR of about 7 to 12 cycles. TCRdb analysed the 5' RACE reads with MiXCR anew, one entry per CDR3 protein. The sample includes 630,000 or so distinct CDR3 sequences, 32% of them seen just once. Study-wide findings and caveats: Strongly correlated with naive T cell percentage was TCR beta diversity. Significant beta diversity loss was already apparent by age 40, declining roughly linearly.

This clonotype appeared many times. Its antigen is as yet unknown. V was trimmed by 0 bases and J by 4 bases, leaving 13 bases between them. This CDR3 has 15 amino acids. The germline V gene encodes CDR1 SGHRS and CDR2 YFSETQ. The sequence derives from a woman older than 75 in good health. This chain uses TRBV5-1 with TRBJ1-2; tentatively, D is TRBD1 (5 bases). Material for sequencing was blood. The chain's CDR3 is CASSLETGHGYGYTF. In nucleotides, the CDR3 is TGCGCCAGCAGCTTGGAGACGGGGCATGGCTATGGCTACACCTTC.